Listed below are T cell receptor beta chains from one sample, sequenced in a study of T-cell memory formation after mild COVID-19. MiXCR, applied by TCRdb to the 5' RACE reads, yields one record per CDR3 protein. Of 430,000 or so distinct CDR3 sequences listed, roughly 25% are singletons. The sequencing input was PBMCs or a T cell subset sorted from them (not recorded which). These receptors were taken from an adult woman who had mild COVID-19 (a few samples of this study predate the infection). Cell type and time point are not known. Both conserved end residues are part of each CDR3. The D gene is left open where the match is weak. A clone size is listed for some rows: how often the clone was seen (once, few, many), or a class if it is expanded.

D	V	size	J	CDR3	DNA
TRBD2	TRBV4-2	NA	TRBJ2-5	CASSHRGLAVQETQYF	TGTGCCAGCAGCCACCGCGGGCTAGCGGTCCAAGAGACCCAGTACTTC
NA	TRBV7-2	few	TRBJ2-1	CASSLAGLGNEQFF	TGTGCCAGCAGCTTAGCAGGGTTGGGCAATGAGCAGTTCTTC
TRBD2	TRBV6-5	NA	TRBJ2-7	CASSFGGLAGVGQYF	TGTGCCAGCAGTTTTGGGGGACTAGCGGGTGTCGGGCAGTACTTC
TRBD1	TRBV5-4	NA	TRBJ1-2	CASREEGAFGYTF	TGTGCCAGCAGGGAGGAGGGGGCGTTTGGCTACACCTTC
NA	TRBV12-3/TRBV12-4	NA	TRBJ2-7	CASSLWGPSYEQYF	TGTGCCAGCAGTTTATGGGGGCCCTCCTACGAGCAGTACTTC
TRBD2	TRBV20-1	few	TRBJ2-7	CSATTSGSRGDEQYF	TGCAGTGCAACGACTAGCGGGAGTAGGGGCGACGAGCAGTACTTC
NA	TRBV12-3/TRBV12-4	NA	TRBJ1-5	CASTVDGGQPQHF	TGTGCCAGCACCGTAGACGGGGGTCAGCCCCAGCATTTT
TRBD2	TRBV20-1	few	TRBJ2-7	CSAGRHRAGGYEQYF	TGCAGTGCTGGTAGGCACCGAGCGGGGGGGTACGAGCAGTACTTC
TRBD1	TRBV10-3	NA	TRBJ1-2	CAIRDRGRSHGPDYGYTF	TGTGCCATCAGAGACAGGGGACGCAGCCACGGCCCCGATTATGGCTACACCTTC
NA	TRBV11-3	once	TRBJ1-3	CASSLERELFSGNTIYF	TGTGCCAGCAGCTTAGAACGGGAACTCTTCTCTGGAAACACCATATATTTT
NA	TRBV7-9	NA	TRBJ2-3	CASSLGSTLPTDTQYF	TGTGCCAGCAGCTTAGGGTCCACGCTACCCACAGATACGCAGTATTTT
TRBD1	TRBV7-9	NA	TRBJ2-5	CVSSLLPGQGKETQYF	TGTGTCAGCAGCTTACTTCCGGGACAGGGGAAAGAGACCCAGTACTTC
TRBD2	TRBV19	NA	TRBJ2-3	CASSIYTIGRASATDRSDTQYF	TGTGCCAGTAGTATATACACAATTGGGAGGGCCTCGGCTACCGATAGATCTGATACGCAGTATTTT
NA	TRBV7-6	NA	TRBJ1-2	CASSLAEGGGRNYGYTF	TGTGCCAGCAGCTTAGCGGAGGGCGGAGGGCGTAACTATGGCTACACCTTC
NA	TRBV3-1	few	TRBJ2-5	CASSQFPGVTETQYF	TGTGCCAGCAGCCAATTTCCGGGAGTTACGGAGACCCAGTACTTC
TRBD1	TRBV29-1	few	TRBJ1-1	CSAETGVGTEAFF	TGCAGCGCTGAGACAGGGGTTGGGACTGAAGCTTTCTTT
TRBD2	TRBV11-2	few	TRBJ2-7	CASSLTSGGPGEQYF	TGTGCCAGCAGCTTAACTAGCGGGGGGCCCGGCGAGCAGTACTTC
TRBD1	TRBV10-3	many	TRBJ2-2	CAISDGTGKNTGELFF	TGTGCCATCAGTGACGGGACAGGGAAGAACACCGGGGAGCTGTTTTTT
TRBD2	TRBV5-1	few	TRBJ2-3	CASGGGASTDTQYF	TGCGCCAGCGGCGGGGGGGCTAGCACAGATACGCAGTATTTT
NA	TRBV6-5	NA	TRBJ2-1	CASSSLREKLGNEQFF	TGTGCCAGCAGTTCCCTCAGGGAGAAGTTAGGCAATGAGCAGTTCTTC
NA	TRBV9	NA	TRBJ2-2	CASSVVPGELFF	TGTGCCAGCAGCGTAGTCCCCGGGGAGCTGTTTTTT
NA	TRBV9	NA	TRBJ2-4	CASSVGTVENIQYF	TGTGCCAGCAGCGTAGGTACAGTGGAAAACATTCAGTACTTC
TRBD2	TRBV6-5	few	TRBJ2-7	CASSSPAAGLGKQYF	TGTGCCAGCAGTTCCCCTGCTGCAGGACTAGGGAAACAGTACTTC
NA	TRBV12-3/TRBV12-4	few	TRBJ2-4	CASSLWGLVNIQYF	TGTGCCAGCAGCCTATGGGGCCTCGTAAACATTCAGTACTTC
NA	TRBV4-1	NA	TRBJ2-7	CASSPLQGSRQYF	TGCGCCAGCAGCCCCCTCCAGGGTAGTCGGCAGTACTTC
NA	TRBV9	NA	TRBJ2-1	CASSVGLASNEQFF	TGTGCCAGCAGCGTTGGGCTAGCATCTAATGAGCAGTTCTTC
TRBD2	TRBV4-2	few	TRBJ2-7	CASSQGPLAANVYYEQYF	TGTGCCAGCAGCCAAGGGCCCCTAGCGGCTAATGTATATTACGAGCAGTACTTC